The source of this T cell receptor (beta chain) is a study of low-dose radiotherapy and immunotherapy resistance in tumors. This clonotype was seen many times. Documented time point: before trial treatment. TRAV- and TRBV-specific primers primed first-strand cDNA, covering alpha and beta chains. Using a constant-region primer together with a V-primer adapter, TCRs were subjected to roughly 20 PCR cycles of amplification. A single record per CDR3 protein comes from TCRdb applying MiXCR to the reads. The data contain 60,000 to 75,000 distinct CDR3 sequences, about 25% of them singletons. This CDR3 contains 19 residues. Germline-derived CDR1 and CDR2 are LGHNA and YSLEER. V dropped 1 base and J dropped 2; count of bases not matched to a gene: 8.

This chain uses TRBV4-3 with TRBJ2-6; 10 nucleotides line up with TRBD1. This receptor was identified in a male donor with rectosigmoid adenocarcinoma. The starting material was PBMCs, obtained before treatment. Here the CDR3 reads CASSQVGPGQGAGANVLTF. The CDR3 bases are TGCGCCAGCAGCCAAGTAGGTCCCGGACAGGGGGCTGGGGCCAACGTCCTGACTTTC.